A selection of T cell receptor beta chains follows, all from one sample in a study of control samples from healthy donors and cancer patients. Method: immunoSEQ multiplex PCR; TCRdb's copy keeps in-frame clones and lacks some. The sample comprises more than 90,000 clones, around nine tenths of which are singletons, and over 6.5% rests with the top ten. The sequenced material came from blood. These receptor sequences come from a man between 25 and 39 years old in good health. Each CDR3 is given with its conserved first and last residue. The D gene is left open where the match is weak. Clone size is not always given. Where it is, it says once, few, many or a class for expanded clones.

V gene	clone size	J gene	D gene	CDR3 protein	CDR3 DNA
TRBV29-1	.	TRBJ2-2	TRBD1	CSGTGETGELFF	TGCAGCGGTACAGGGGAAACCGGGGAGCTGTTTTTT
TRBV6-6	.	TRBJ1-5	.	CASSYSRASNQPQHF	TGTGCCAGCAGTTACTCGAGAGCTAGCAATCAGCCCCAGCATTTT
TRBV6-2/TRBV6-3	.	TRBJ2-5	.	CASSYPARGREETQYF	TGTGCCAGCAGTTACCCGGCCCGGGGCAGGGAAGAGACCCAGTACTTC
TRBV7-7	.	TRBJ2-1	TRBD2	CASSPGFSGSNEQFF	TGTGCCAGCAGCCCGGGCTTTAGCGGGAGCAATGAGCAGTTCTTC
TRBV10-3	.	TRBJ1-1	.	CATSRVGMNTEAFF	TGTGCCACCTCCCGGGTCGGAATGAACACTGAAGCTTTCTTT
TRBV19	.	TRBJ1-6	.	CASSIAATYNSPLHF	TGTGCCAGTAGTATAGCGGCAACTTATAATTCACCCCTCCACTTT
TRBV6-4	once	TRBJ1-2	.	CASSAHSPSESSGYTF	TGTGCCAGCAGTGCGCATTCCCCCTCCGAGTCAAGTGGCTACACCTTC
TRBV5-5	.	TRBJ1-2	TRBD1	CASSSRTGQGNGYTF	TGTGCCAGCAGCTCGCGGACGGGACAGGGGAATGGCTACACCTTC
TRBV4-2	.	TRBJ2-5	.	CASSEGVIQETQYF	TGTGCCAGCAGCGAGGGCGTTATTCAAGAGACCCAGTACTTC
TRBV6-5	.	TRBJ1-1	.	CASSYSRTVNTEAFF	TGTGCCAGCAGTTACTCTAGGACAGTGAACACTGAAGCTTTCTTT
TRBV19	.	TRBJ2-7	TRBD1	CASSATGGPYEQYF	TGTGCCAGCTCCGCTACAGGGGGGCCCTACGAGCAGTACTTC
TRBV9	.	TRBJ2-3	.	CASSYRGYRDDTQYF	TGTGCCAGCAGTTATCGGGGTTACAGGGATGATACGCAGTATTTT
TRBV29-1	once	TRBJ2-7	.	CSVARRMNYEQYF	TGCAGCGTTGCGCGCAGGATGAACTACGAGCAGTACTTC
TRBV4-1	.	TRBJ1-2	.	CASSQDPAGFYGYTF	TGCGCCAGCAGCCAAGATCCAGCGGGATTCTATGGCTACACCTTC
TRBV7-8	.	TRBJ1-2	.	CASSQGTVQANYGYTF	TGTGCCAGCAGCCAAGGGACGGTCCAAGCTAACTATGGCTACACCTTC
TRBV9	.	TRBJ2-3	.	CASSERTVYSTDTQYF	TGTGCCAGCAGCGAGAGAACGGTTTATAGCACAGATACGCAGTATTTT
TRBV7-3	.	TRBJ2-3	TRBD2	CASSLGSGGSDTQYF	TGTGCCAGCAGCTTGGGTAGCGGGGGCTCAGATACGCAGTATTTT
TRBV19	.	TRBJ2-3	.	CASSIDRDTQYF	TGTGCCAGTAGTATAGACAGAGATACGCAGTATTTT
TRBV19	.	TRBJ1-5	.	CASSTGQNHQPQHF	TGTGCCAGTAGTACAGGACAGAATCATCAGCCCCAGCATTTT
TRBV4-1	.	TRBJ1-6	.	CASSQGPTWPLHF	TGCGCCAGCAGCCAAGGACCGACATGGCCCCTCCACTTT
TRBV28	.	TRBJ1-1	TRBD1	CASSRDRGLLRTEAFF	TGTGCCAGCAGCAGGGACAGGGGGCTGCTAAGGACTGAAGCTTTCTTT
TRBV5-5	.	TRBJ2-7	.	CASSLATPLLYEQYF	TGTGCCAGCAGCTTGGCCACCCCACTTCTCTACGAGCAGTACTTC
TRBV6-5	.	TRBJ1-1	.	CAGGQGWYTEAFF	TGTGCCGGAGGTCAGGGATGGTACACTGAAGCTTTCTTT
TRBV11-2	.	TRBJ1-6	.	CASSLDWLNSPLHF	TGTGCCAGCAGCTTAGACTGGTTGAATTCACCCCTCCACTTT
TRBV6-1	.	TRBJ2-1	.	CASSVGGGGGIENEQFF	TGTGCCAGCAGTGTTGGAGGGGGCGGCGGGATTGAAAATGAGCAGTTCTTC
TRBV7-3	.	TRBJ2-5	.	CASSPTLKETQYF	TGTGCCAGCAGCCCAACCCTTAAGGAGACCCAGTACTTC
TRBV6-5	.	TRBJ1-2	.	CASRSANYGYTF	TGTGCCAGCAGGAGCGCTAACTATGGCTACACCTTC
TRBV3-1/TRBV3-2	once	TRBJ1-6	TRBD1	CASSQVPRDRGRRLNLVNNSPLHF	TGTGCCAGCAGCCAAGTTCCCCGGGACAGGGGCCGCCGCCTCAACCTAGTAAATAATTCACCCCTCCACTTT
TRBV15	.	TRBJ1-5	.	CATSRGARVTDQPQHF	TGTGCCACCAGCAGAGGGGCACGGGTTACTGATCAGCCCCAGCATTTT
TRBV5-5	.	TRBJ1-2	TRBD1	CASSLGQAGGGGYTF	TGTGCCAGCAGCCTCGGACAGGCCGGCGGCGGGGGCTACACCTTC
TRBV19	.	TRBJ2-3	.	CASTTPLGDVRYF	TGTGCCAGTACTACCCCTTTGGGGGACGTCCGGTATTTT
TRBV21-1	.	TRBJ2-3	.	CASSKGHKRSTDTQYF	TGTGCCAGCAGCAAAGGACATAAGCGCAGCACAGATACGCAGTATTTT
TRBV2	once	TRBJ2-2	.	CASSDSWAGELFF	TGTGCCAGCAGTGACAGTTGGGCCGGGGAGCTGTTTTTT
TRBV6-4	.	TRBJ2-3	.	CASSDLLGGDTDTQYF	TGTGCCAGCAGTGACCTCCTGGGGGGCGACACAGATACGCAGTATTTT
TRBV15	.	TRBJ2-5	TRBD1	CATSIPRGQGAWETQYF	TGTGCCACCAGCATTCCGAGGGGACAGGGGGCTTGGGAGACCCAGTACTTC
TRBV5-4	few	TRBJ2-7	TRBD1	CASSLSGRTGGREQYF	TGTGCCAGCAGCTTGAGTGGTCGGACAGGGGGTCGCGAGCAGTACTTC
TRBV19	.	TRBJ2-2	.	CASNDLFVANTGELFF	TGTGCCAGTAATGACCTGTTCGTAGCGAACACCGGGGAGCTGTTTTTT
TRBV7-2	.	TRBJ1-2	.	CASSLGGSAGGAGYTF	TGTGCCAGCAGCTTAGGTGGTTCGGCAGGAGGGGCTGGCTACACCTTC
TRBV7-9	.	TRBJ1-2	.	CASSLGTDGYTF	TGTGCCAGCAGCTTAGGGACGGATGGCTACACCTTC
TRBV18	.	TRBJ2-3	TRBD2	CSSGEDTDTQYF	TGTAGTAGCGGGGAGGACACAGATACGCAGTATTTT
TRBV4-2	.	TRBJ1-2	TRBD1	CASSRDRGMIYGYTF	TGTGCCAGCAGCCGAGACAGGGGCATGATCTATGGCTACACCTTC
TRBV28	.	TRBJ2-3	TRBD2	CASSRAGGTDTQYF	TGTGCCAGCAGCAGAGCGGGAGGCACAGATACGCAGTATTTT
TRBV2	once	TRBJ2-2	.	CASTAGANTGELFF	TGTGCCAGCACAGCTGGCGCGAACACCGGGGAGCTGTTTTTT
TRBV27	.	TRBJ1-1	.	CASSLQFTNTEAFF	TGTGCCAGCAGTTTGCAGTTTACGAACACTGAAGCTTTCTTT
TRBV19	.	TRBJ1-1	.	CASSIRAGVSSEAFF	TGTGCCAGTAGTATCCGGGCAGGGGTAAGCTCTGAAGCTTTCTTT
TRBV2	once	TRBJ2-7	.	CASSLQDEQYF	TGTGCCAGCAGTTTGCAGGACGAGCAGTACTTC
TRBV2	once	TRBJ1-1	.	CASGGGGLLSEAFF	TGTGCCAGCGGGGGGGGCGGGTTGCTTTCCGAAGCTTTCTTT
TRBV23-1	.	TRBJ1-4	.	CASSQSVQGLNEKLFF	TGCGCCAGCAGTCAATCGGTGCAGGGGTTGAATGAAAAACTGTTTTTT
TRBV5-5	.	TRBJ1-5	TRBD1	CASSLSPGTENSNQPQHF	TGTGCCAGCAGCCTGTCACCAGGGACAGAGAATAGCAATCAGCCCCAGCATTTT
TRBV13	.	TRBJ2-1	TRBD2	CASSLSLLAGGETGHEQFF	TGTGCCAGCAGCCTTTCCCTACTAGCGGGAGGCGAGACTGGACATGAGCAGTTCTTC
TRBV7-2	.	TRBJ2-3	.	CASSSGQITDTQYF	TGTGCCAGCAGCTCCGGACAGATCACAGATACGCAGTATTTT
TRBV4-2	few	TRBJ1-4	.	CASSQEGTRVPLFF	TGTGCCAGCAGCCAAGAGGGGACCAGGGTCCCACTGTTTTTT
TRBV6-5	.	TRBJ1-6	.	CASSYSTIYNSPLHF	TGTGCCAGCAGTTACTCGACAATCTATAATTCACCCCTCCACTTT
TRBV11-3	.	TRBJ1-1	.	CASSLEYETEAFF	TGTGCCAGCAGCTTAGAGTATGAAACTGAAGCTTTCTTT